This T cell receptor (beta chain) was retrieved from a study of blood T cell repertoires in COVID-19 (dated by TCRdb to 2018 to 2021). Turning to the overall study: Samples from collaborators originated in the United States, Italy and Spain and spanned both the acute and convalescent phases of COVID-19. The prospective study material was composed of cDNA or gDNA derived from T cells, B-cell-depleted T cells, or PBMCs. The dataset comprised deeply sampled blood TCRbeta repertoires from subjects exposed to, actively infected with, or recovered from COVID-19. The repertoires were made available in a free public database intended to serve as a resource for research on the immune response to SARS-CoV-2. Samples came from the ongoing ImmuneRACE study (first 160 participants) plus 1,254 subjects from 6 global collaborators. Sample metadata almost always included a de-identified subject ID, COVID-19 status, age in years and sex. HLA class I and class II types, where available, came from metadata supplied by the sample provider rather than from assay-based typing.

TCRbeta CDR3 regions were amplified from genomic DNA by means of the immunoSEQ Assay, a bias-controlled multiplex PCR. Under the source paper's analysis protocol: The number of nucleated cells in each sample was estimated by amplification of reference gene primers within the assay. To quantify the absolute abundance of each unique TCRbeta CDR3 rearrangement, sequence reads were collapsed and filtered. For each sample, productive Simpson clonality was calculated as the square root of Simpson's diversity index over productive rearrangements. Entries here come from immuneACCESS through TCRdb and include only in-frame sequences with V and J called. Some clones fail to appear in such tables; in the studies checked, an unresolved V gene covers under half of the shortfall, and the cause of the remainder is unknown. That table supplies the V and J calls and clone size; D and trimming were determined from the DNA. The sample has 100,000 or so clones on record, approximately 80% of them singletons. Of the sample, 9.8% falls within the top ten clones.

Trimming removed 3 bases from V and 5 bases from J; the gene matches leave 2 bases unexplained. Counted from cysteine to phenylalanine, this CDR3 has 13 amino acids. The sequence is cut down to CDR3 DNA, 39 bases in frame from base 1. Looking up the germline V gene (reference sequence) yields CDR1 GTSNPN and CDR2 SVGIG. The collaborating institutions used their own protocols to collect whole blood in K2EDTA tubes. Collaborator samples were shipped for TCRbeta analysis as frozen whole blood, isolated PBMCs, or DNA extracted from either sample type. This clone came up a few times. Its antigen target is currently unknown. Per-base qualities were not stored, and no clone one base away is much larger. The investigation overall reported the following: The quantity of clinical and demographic metadata differed by source and by participant and was supplied without curation.

This receptor was identified in a man aged 60-69 years with active or convalescent COVID-19. The specimen was peripheral blood. The rearranged segments are TRBV30 and TRBJ1-2; the junction holds 11 bases that match TRBD1. The CDR3 loop reads CAWRDRGRYGYTF. The nucleotide sequence reads as follows: TGTGCCTGGAGGGACAGGGGGCGTTATGGCTACACCTTC. Joined to the reference TRBV30 and TRBJ1-2 proteins, this CDR3 gives the full variable domain: SQTIHQWPATLVQPVGSPLSLECTVEGTSNPNLYWYRQAAGRGLQLLFYSVGIGQISSEVPQNLSASRPQDRQFILSSKKLLLSDSGFYLCAWRDRGRYGYTFGSGTRLTVV.